This T cell receptor beta chain is drawn from a study of T cells in Graves' hyperthyroidism and ophthalmopathy. General study results and limits: Most clonotypes expanded in thyroid above 0.001 were likewise present in blood.

RNA transcripts served as the template for amplifying TCR beta CDR3 regions. TCR CDR3 regions were first amplified by RT-PCR with HTBI primers. TCRdb re-derived calls from the multiplex PCR reads in MiXCR, one entry per CDR3 protein. The sample lists about 360,000 distinct CDR3 sequences; around 14% were seen once. The V gene's germline CDR1 is SGHDN and CDR2 FVKESK. The V gene lost 5 bases and the J gene lost 7 bases, with 20 bases spanning the gap. This CDR3 has 15 residues. Hyperthyroidism patients were newly diagnosed, had disease duration under 2 months, and were aged 18 to 65 years. Uncontrolled infection, other autoimmune disease, pregnancy or lactation excluded patients. This clonotype was observed at least ten times. No antigen is known for it.

The sequencing sample was made of blood. The clonotype comes from a woman aged 18-30 years with Graves' hyperthyroidism. The rearrangement links TRBV14 to TRBJ1-2; D is unclear. The CDR3 loop is CASSSLGSLLFGYTF. The CDR3 coding sequence is TGTGCCAGCAGCAGCCTAGGTTCCCTACTTTTTGGCTACACCTTC. The full variable domain, with the rest looked up from reference TRBV14 and TRBJ1-2, is EAGVTQFPSHSVIEKGQTVTLRCDPISGHDNLYWYRRVMGKEIKFLLHFVKESKQDESGMPNNRFLAERTGGTYSTLKVQPAELEDSGVYFCASSSLGSLLFGYTFGSGTRLTVV.